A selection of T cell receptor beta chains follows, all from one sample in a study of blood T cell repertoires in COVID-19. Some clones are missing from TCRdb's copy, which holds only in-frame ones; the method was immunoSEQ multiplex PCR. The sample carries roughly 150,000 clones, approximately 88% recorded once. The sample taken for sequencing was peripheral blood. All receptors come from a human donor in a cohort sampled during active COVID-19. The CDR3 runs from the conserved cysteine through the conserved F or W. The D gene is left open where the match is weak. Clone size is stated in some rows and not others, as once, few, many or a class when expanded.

CDR3: CSVDEASGANVLTF
DNA: TGCAGCGTTGATGAAGCTTCTGGGGCCAACGTCCTGACTTTC
V: TRBV29-1
J: TRBJ2-6
D: NA
size: NA

CDR3: CASSLRRTGSGYTF
DNA: TGTGCCAGCAGCTTAAGAAGGACAGGCAGCGGCTACACCTTC
V: TRBV13
J: TRBJ1-2
D: TRBD1
size: NA

CDR3: CATSEAIEGALSAGANVLTF
DNA: TGTGCCACCAGTGAAGCTATTGAAGGGGCCCTCAGCGCTGGGGCCAACGTCCTGACTTTC
V: TRBV24-1
J: TRBJ2-6
D: NA
size: NA

CDR3: CASSQGHPETQYF
DNA: TGTGCCAGCAGTCAGGGGCACCCAGAGACCCAGTACTTC
V: TRBV6-5
J: TRBJ2-5
D: NA
size: NA

CDR3: CASSQEEGNPEAFF
DNA: TGTGCCAGCAGCCAAGAGGAGGGTAACCCTGAAGCTTTCTTT
V: TRBV4-2
J: TRBJ1-1
D: NA
size: NA

CDR3: CASSDSRQGGNEQFF
DNA: TGTGCCAGCAGTGACTCACGGCAGGGAGGCAATGAGCAGTTCTTC
V: TRBV6-4
J: TRBJ2-1
D: NA
size: few

CDR3: CASSYKMQVAGDSPLHF
DNA: TGTGCCAGCAGCTACAAAATGCAGGTGGCCGGGGATTCACCCCTCCACTTT
V: TRBV5-4
J: TRBJ1-6
D: NA
size: once

CDR3: CASRPRLAGETQYF
DNA: TGTGCCAGCAGGCCCCGGCTAGCGGGAGAGACCCAGTACTTC
V: TRBV2
J: TRBJ2-5
D: TRBD2
size: NA

CDR3: CASSSGQGSNGQPQHF
DNA: TGTGCCAGCAGCTCCGGACAGGGGAGTAACGGTCAGCCCCAGCATTTT
V: TRBV7-9
J: TRBJ1-5
D: TRBD1
size: once

CDR3: CASSLAVREPDGYTF
DNA: TGTGCCAGCAGCTTGGCCGTGAGGGAACCTGATGGCTACACCTTC
V: TRBV5-6
J: TRBJ1-2
D: NA
size: once

CDR3: CASSKPHRQGGYEQYF
DNA: TGTGCCAGCAGCAAACCCCACCGACAGGGTGGGTACGAGCAGTACTTC
V: TRBV21-1
J: TRBJ2-7
D: NA
size: NA

CDR3: CASRPPARVGNQPQHF
DNA: TGTGCCAGCAGACCTCCTGCGAGGGTAGGCAATCAGCCCCAGCATTTT
V: TRBV28
J: TRBJ1-5
D: NA
size: once

CDR3: CASSLSGQGGYGYTF
DNA: TGTGCCAGCAGCTTATCAGGACAGGGGGGCTATGGCTACACCTTC
V: TRBV7-9
J: TRBJ1-2
D: TRBD1
size: NA

CDR3: CASINRAGYEQYF
DNA: TGTGCCAGCATAAACAGAGCTGGGTACGAGCAGTACTTC
V: TRBV28
J: TRBJ2-7
D: NA
size: NA

CDR3: CSVETGRETQYF
DNA: TGCAGCGTTGAAACAGGACGAGAGACCCAGTACTTC
V: TRBV29-1
J: TRBJ2-5
D: NA
size: NA

CDR3: CASSPAARGGEAFF
DNA: TGTGCCAGCAGTCCGGCGGCCCGAGGAGGTGAAGCTTTCTTT
V: TRBV6-5
J: TRBJ1-1
D: NA
size: NA

CDR3: CASSKGYRGLPRSGNTIYF
DNA: TGTGCCAGCAGCAAGGGGTACAGGGGTCTGCCCCGCTCTGGAAACACCATATATTTT
V: TRBV3-1/TRBV3-2
J: TRBJ1-3
D: TRBD1
size: NA

CDR3: CSVLGLAGAYEQYF
DNA: TGCAGCGTCTTGGGACTAGCGGGGGCATACGAGCAGTACTTC
V: TRBV29-1
J: TRBJ2-7
D: TRBD2
size: once

CDR3: CASWASGSAWNEQFF
DNA: TGCGCCAGCTGGGCTAGCGGGAGTGCCTGGAATGAGCAGTTCTTC
V: TRBV23-1
J: TRBJ2-1
D: TRBD2
size: once

CDR3: CASSARTSGPYEQYF
DNA: TGTGCCAGCAGCGCCAGGACTAGCGGACCCTACGAGCAGTACTTC
V: TRBV5-6
J: TRBJ2-7
D: TRBD2
size: NA

CDR3: CASSLRDNQETQYF
DNA: TGTGCCAGCAGCCTCCGGGACAACCAAGAGACCCAGTACTTC
V: TRBV27
J: TRBJ2-5
D: NA
size: NA

CDR3: CASSPTDSVGNTIYF
DNA: TGTGCCAGCTCACCAACCGATTCGGTTGGAAACACCATATATTTT
V: TRBV18
J: TRBJ1-3
D: NA
size: NA

CDR3: CASRGTVGNYGYTF
DNA: TGTGCCAGCAGGGGGACAGTGGGGAACTATGGCTACACCTTC
V: TRBV2
J: TRBJ1-2
D: TRBD1
size: NA

CDR3: CASTLGQGAPYEQYF
DNA: TGTGCCAGCACCCTCGGACAGGGGGCACCCTACGAGCAGTACTTC
V: TRBV7-9
J: TRBJ2-7
D: TRBD1
size: NA

CDR3: CASSEEREFNYGYTF
DNA: TGTGCCAGCAGTGAAGAACGGGAATTTAACTATGGCTACACCTTC
V: TRBV6-1
J: TRBJ1-2
D: NA
size: NA

CDR3: CASSVLAGGHDTDTQYF
DNA: TGTGCCAGCAGTGTTCTGGCGGGGGGGCATGACACAGATACGCAGTATTTT
V: TRBV2
J: TRBJ2-3
D: TRBD2
size: NA

CDR3: CASSQQTGQETQYF
DNA: TGTGCCAGCAGCCAACAAACAGGACAAGAGACCCAGTACTTC
V: TRBV3-1/TRBV3-2
J: TRBJ2-5
D: NA
size: NA

CDR3: CASSQDGAGGTGASPLHF
DNA: TGTGCCAGCAGCCAAGACGGTGCAGGCGGGACAGGGGCTTCACCCCTCCACTTT
V: TRBV3-1/TRBV3-2
J: TRBJ1-6
D: TRBD1
size: NA

CDR3: CAITTPSNYGYTF
DNA: TGTGCCATTACGACACCCTCTAACTATGGCTACACCTTC
V: TRBV28
J: TRBJ1-2
D: NA
size: few

CDR3: CASGRQSSNEKLFF
DNA: TGTGCCAGCGGTAGACAGTCCTCTAATGAAAAACTGTTTTTT
V: TRBV27
J: TRBJ1-4
D: NA
size: NA

CDR3: CASSLGGSAYEQYF
DNA: TGTGCCAGCAGCTTAGGTGGCAGCGCCTACGAGCAGTACTTC
V: TRBV7-2
J: TRBJ2-7
D: NA
size: NA

CDR3: CASSLGGSFYEQYF
DNA: TGTGCCAGCAGTTTAGGGGGGTCATTTTACGAGCAGTACTTC
V: TRBV28
J: TRBJ2-7
D: NA
size: NA

CDR3: CASSLAGNSGNTIYF
DNA: TGCGCCAGCAGCTTGGCAGGGAATTCTGGAAACACCATATATTTT
V: TRBV5-1
J: TRBJ1-3
D: NA
size: NA

CDR3: CASSGGPARSYEQYF
DNA: TGTGCCAGCAGCGGGGGCCCTGCGCGGTCCTACGAGCAGTACTTC
V: TRBV5-4
J: TRBJ2-7
D: NA
size: NA

CDR3: CASSPPGGNTIYF
DNA: TGTGCCAGCTCACCACCGGGCGGGAACACCATATATTTT
V: TRBV18
J: TRBJ1-3
D: NA
size: NA

CDR3: CASTLLKPEAKETQYF
DNA: TGTGCCAGCACCCTCCTAAAACCGGAGGCGAAAGAGACCCAGTACTTC
V: TRBV21-1
J: TRBJ2-5
D: NA
size: NA

CDR3: CSASGDTRSYNEQFF
DNA: TGCAGTGCTAGTGGGGACACCCGCTCCTACAATGAGCAGTTCTTC
V: TRBV20-1
J: TRBJ2-1
D: NA
size: NA

CDR3: CASSDQGGNSPLHF
DNA: TGTGCCAGCAGTGACCAGGGGGGAAATTCACCCCTCCACTTT
V: TRBV6-2/TRBV6-3
J: TRBJ1-6
D: TRBD1
size: NA

CDR3: CASSVGSGLAADTQYF
DNA: TGTGCCAGCAGCGTGGGCAGCGGACTAGCGGCAGATACGCAGTATTTT
V: TRBV9
J: TRBJ2-3
D: TRBD2
size: NA

CDR3: CASSPQAGPAYEQYF
DNA: TGTGCCAGCAGCCCCCAAGCAGGGCCCGCCTACGAGCAGTACTTC
V: TRBV7-8
J: TRBJ2-7
D: NA
size: NA

CDR3: CASSRGLAGFSYEQYF
DNA: TGTGCCAGCAGTCGAGGACTAGCGGGATTCTCCTACGAGCAGTACTTC
V: TRBV6-6
J: TRBJ2-7
D: TRBD2
size: once